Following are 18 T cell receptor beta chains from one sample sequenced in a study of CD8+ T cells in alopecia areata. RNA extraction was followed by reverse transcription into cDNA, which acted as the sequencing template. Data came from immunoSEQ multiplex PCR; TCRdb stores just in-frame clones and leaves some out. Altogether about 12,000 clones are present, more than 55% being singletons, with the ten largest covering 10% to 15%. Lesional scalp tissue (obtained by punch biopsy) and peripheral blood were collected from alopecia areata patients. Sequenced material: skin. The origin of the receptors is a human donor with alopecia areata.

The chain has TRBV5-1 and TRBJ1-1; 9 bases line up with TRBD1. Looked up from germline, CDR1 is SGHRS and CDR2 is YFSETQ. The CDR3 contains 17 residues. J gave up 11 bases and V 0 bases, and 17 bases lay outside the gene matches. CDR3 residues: CASSLASQGAQWWTAFF. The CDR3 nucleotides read TGCGCCAGCAGCTTGGCCTCACAGGGGGCGCAATGGTGGACGGCTTTCTTT.

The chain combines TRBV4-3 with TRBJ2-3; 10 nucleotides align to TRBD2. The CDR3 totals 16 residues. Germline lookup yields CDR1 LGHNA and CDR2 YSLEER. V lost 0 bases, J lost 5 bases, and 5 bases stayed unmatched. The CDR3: CASSQEPGLAVDTQYF. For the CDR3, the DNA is TGCGCCAGCAGCCAAGAGCCCGGACTAGCGGTAGATACGCAGTATTTT.

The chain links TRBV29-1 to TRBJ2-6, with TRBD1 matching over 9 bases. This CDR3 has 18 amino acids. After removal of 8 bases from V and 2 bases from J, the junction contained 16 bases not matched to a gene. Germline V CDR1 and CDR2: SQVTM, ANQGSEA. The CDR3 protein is CSIAEFPGQGTGANVLTF. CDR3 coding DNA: TGCAGCATCGCCGAGTTCCCGGGACAGGGTACTGGGGCCAACGTCCTGACTTTC.

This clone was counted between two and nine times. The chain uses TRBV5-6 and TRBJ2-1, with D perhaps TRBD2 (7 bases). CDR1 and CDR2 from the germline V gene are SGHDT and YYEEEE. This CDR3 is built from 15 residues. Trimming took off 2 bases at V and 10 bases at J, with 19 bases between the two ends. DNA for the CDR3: TGTGCCAGCAGCTTTTCGCGGGGGCACATTGACGAGCAGTTCTTC. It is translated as CASSFSRGHIDEQFF. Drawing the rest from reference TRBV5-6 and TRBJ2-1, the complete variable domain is DAGVTQSPTHLIKTRGQQVTLRCSPKSGHDTVSWYQQALGQGPQFIFQYYEEEERQRGNFPDRFSGHQFPNYSSELNVNALLLGDSALYLCASSFSRGHIDEQFFGPGTRLTVL.

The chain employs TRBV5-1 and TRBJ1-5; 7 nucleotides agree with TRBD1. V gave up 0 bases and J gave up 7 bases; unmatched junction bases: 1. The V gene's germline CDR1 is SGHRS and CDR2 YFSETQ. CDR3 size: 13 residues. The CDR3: CASSLGDSQPQHF. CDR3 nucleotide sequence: TGCGCCAGCAGCTTGGGGGACAGCCAGCCCCAGCATTTT.

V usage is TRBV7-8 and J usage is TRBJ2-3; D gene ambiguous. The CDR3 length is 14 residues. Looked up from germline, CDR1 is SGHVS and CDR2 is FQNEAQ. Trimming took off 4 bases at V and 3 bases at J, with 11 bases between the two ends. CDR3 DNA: TGTGCCAGCAGCTCCCGCCGAGGAACAGATACGCAGTATTTT. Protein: CASSSRRGTDTQYF.

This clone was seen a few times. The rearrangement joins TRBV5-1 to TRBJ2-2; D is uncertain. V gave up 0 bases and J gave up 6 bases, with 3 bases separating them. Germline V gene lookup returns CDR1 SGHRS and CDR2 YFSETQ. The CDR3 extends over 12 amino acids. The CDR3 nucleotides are TGCGCCAGCAGCTTGGGGTCCGGGGAGCTGTTTTTT. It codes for CASSLGSGELFF.

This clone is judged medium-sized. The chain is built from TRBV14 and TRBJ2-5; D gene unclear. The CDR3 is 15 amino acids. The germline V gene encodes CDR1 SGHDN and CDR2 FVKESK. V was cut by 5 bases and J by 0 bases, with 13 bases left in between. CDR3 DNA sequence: TGTGCCAGCAGCTATATAGGACGGGACCAAGAGACCCAGTACTTC. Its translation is CASSYIGRDQETQYF.

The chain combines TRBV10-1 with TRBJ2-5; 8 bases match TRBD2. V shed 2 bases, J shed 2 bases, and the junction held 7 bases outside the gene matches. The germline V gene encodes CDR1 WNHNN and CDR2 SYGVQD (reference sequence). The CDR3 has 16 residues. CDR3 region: CASSEGRGGLQETQYF. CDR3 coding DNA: TGCGCCAGCAGTGAGGGACGCGGGGGGCTACAAGAGACCCAGTACTTC.

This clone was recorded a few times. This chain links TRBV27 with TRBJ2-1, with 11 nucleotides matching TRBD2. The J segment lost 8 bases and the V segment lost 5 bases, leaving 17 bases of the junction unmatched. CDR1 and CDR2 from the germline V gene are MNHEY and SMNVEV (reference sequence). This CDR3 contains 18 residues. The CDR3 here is CASSPRPRLAGPTHEQFF. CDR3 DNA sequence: TGTGCCAGCAGTCCCCGCCCGAGACTAGCGGGGCCTACGCATGAGCAGTTCTTC.

The CDR3 spells CASSQGQVYQRTEAFF. In DNA, the CDR3 is TGCGCCAGCAGCCAGGGACAGGTGTACCAACGGACTGAAGCTTTCTTT. The rearrangement joins TRBV5-1 to TRBJ1-1; 8 nucleotides align to TRBD1. This CDR3 is built from 16 residues. Unmatched junction bases numbered 13, after V lost 4 bases and J lost 5 bases. The germline V gene encodes CDR1 SGHRS and CDR2 YFSETQ.

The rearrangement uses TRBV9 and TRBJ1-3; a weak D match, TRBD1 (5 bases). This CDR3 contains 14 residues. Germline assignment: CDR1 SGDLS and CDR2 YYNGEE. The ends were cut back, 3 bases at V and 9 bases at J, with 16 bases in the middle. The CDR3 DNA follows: TGTGCCAGCAGCGAAAACCCCCGGGGGTCCACCATATATTTT. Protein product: CASSENPRGSTIYF.

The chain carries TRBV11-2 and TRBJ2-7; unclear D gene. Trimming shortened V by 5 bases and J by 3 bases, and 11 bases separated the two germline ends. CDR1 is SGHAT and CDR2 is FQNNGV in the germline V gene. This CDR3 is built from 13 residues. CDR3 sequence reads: CASSPRHLYEQYF. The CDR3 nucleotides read TGTGCCAGCAGCCCTAGACACCTCTACGAGCAGTACTTC.

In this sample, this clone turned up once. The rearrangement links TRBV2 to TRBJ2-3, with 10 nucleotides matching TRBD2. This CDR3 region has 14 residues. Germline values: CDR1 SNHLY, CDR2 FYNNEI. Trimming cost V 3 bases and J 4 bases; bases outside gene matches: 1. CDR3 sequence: CASSEGLASDTQYF. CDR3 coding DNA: TGTGCCAGCAGTGAGGGACTAGCGTCAGATACGCAGTATTTT.

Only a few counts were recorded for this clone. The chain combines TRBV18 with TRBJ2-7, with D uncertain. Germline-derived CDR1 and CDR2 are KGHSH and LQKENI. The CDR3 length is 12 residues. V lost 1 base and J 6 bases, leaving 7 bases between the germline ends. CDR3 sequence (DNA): TGTGCCAGCTCACCACTAGGTAGCGAGCAGTACTTC. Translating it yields CASSPLGSEQYF.

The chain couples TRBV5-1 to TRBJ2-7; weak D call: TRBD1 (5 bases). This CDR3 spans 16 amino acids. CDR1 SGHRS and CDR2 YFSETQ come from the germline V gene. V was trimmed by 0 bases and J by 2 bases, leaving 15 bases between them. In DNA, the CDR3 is TGCGCCAGCAGCTTGGCATCAGGGAAAGGGACCTACGAGCAGTACTTC. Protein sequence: CASSLASGKGTYEQYF.

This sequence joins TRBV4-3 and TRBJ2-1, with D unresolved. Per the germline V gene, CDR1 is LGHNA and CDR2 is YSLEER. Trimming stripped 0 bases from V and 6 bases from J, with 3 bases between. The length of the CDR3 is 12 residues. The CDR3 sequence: CASSQDSNEQFF. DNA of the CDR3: TGCGCCAGCAGCCAAGACAGCAATGAGCAGTTCTTC.

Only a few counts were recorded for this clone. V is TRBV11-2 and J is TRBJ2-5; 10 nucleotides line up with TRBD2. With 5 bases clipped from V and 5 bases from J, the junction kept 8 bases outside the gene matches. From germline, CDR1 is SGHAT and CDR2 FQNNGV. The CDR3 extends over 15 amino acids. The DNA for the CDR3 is TGTGCCAGCAGCCATCTAGCGGGAGTAGGGGAGACCCAGTACTTC. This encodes CASSHLAGVGETQYF.